This T cell receptor (beta chain) is drawn from a study of T cells in Graves' hyperthyroidism and ophthalmopathy. This CDR3 contains 16 residues. CDR1 DFQATT and CDR2 SNEGSKA come from the germline V gene (reference sequence). V was clipped by 3 bases and J by 1 base; unmatched bases: 6. The investigators amplified TCR beta CDR3 regions from RNA transcripts. RT-PCR in the first round (using the HTBI primer set) targeted the TCR CDR3. One entry per CDR3 protein results from TCRdb running MiXCR on the multiplex PCR reads. The data hold a few hundred thousand distinct CDR3 sequences, with about 16% observed a single time. The authors obtained PBMCs from about 9 ml of fresh peripheral blood. Findings of the study overall: The model forecast ophthalmopathy, anticipating it by a median approximately 6.2 months before onset. The blood repertoire included most of the expanded thyroid clonotypes above 0.001. In the analysis, a 13 V-J model separated ophthalmopathy from stable hyperthyroidism.

This clonotype was counted ten times or more. Its antigen remains unidentified. This chain joins TRBV20-1 and TRBJ1-2; 12 bases align to TRBD1. The sequenced sample consisted of blood. The sequence derives from a woman in her thirties with Graves' ophthalmopathy. The CDR3 here is CSASGTGGKGNYGYTF. In DNA form, the CDR3 reads TGCAGTGCTAGTGGGACAGGGGGCAAGGGTAACTATGGCTACACCTTC.